This T cell receptor beta chain derives from a study of blood T cell repertoires in COVID-19. The V gene's germline CDR1 is LNHNV and CDR2 YYDKDF (reference sequence). The CDR3 covers 14 residues. Trimming pared 3 bases from V and 9 bases from J, leaving 15 bases between. Original data processing: Estimates of nucleated cell counts were drawn from the amplification of reference gene primers. Clones were sequenced by immunoSEQ multiplex PCR, and TCRdb holds only the in-frame ones, with some missing. V and J calls and clone size come straight from that table; D and trimming were deduced from the DNA. This table has about 270,000 clones, around 85% appearing once.

This chain joins TRBV15 and TRBJ2-1; TRBD2 might be the D (7 bases). The source material was peripheral blood. This clonotype originated in a woman in her 70s with acute or convalescent COVID-19. CDR3 protein: CATSRPRGGREQFF. The CDR3 DNA reads as TGTGCCACCAGCAGGCCTAGGGGGGGCCGTGAGCAGTTCTTC.